This note documents a single T cell receptor beta chain sequence. This CDR3 is built from 13 residues. The germline CDR1 and CDR2 sequences are MDHEN and SYDVKM. After removal of 8 bases from V and 3 bases from J, the junction contained 2 bases not matched to a gene. Produced via immunoSEQ multiplex PCR; TCRdb's table is partial and in-frame only. The sample includes tens of thousands of clones, less than 85% seen only once; the top ten take 2% to 3%. These data come from a study of blood T cell repertoires in COVID-19. The wider study: Sites in the United States, Italy and Spain provided acute and convalescent COVID-19 samples.

The sample was peripheral blood. The V gene is TRBV28, the J gene TRBJ2-3, with TRBD2 identical over 10 bases. The receptor's source is a human donor with acute or convalescent COVID-19. The donor label of this sample is uncertain. DNA of the CDR3: TGTGCCAGCCAGCGGGGGGGGACAGATACGCAGTATTTT. Encoded protein: CASQRGGTDTQYF.